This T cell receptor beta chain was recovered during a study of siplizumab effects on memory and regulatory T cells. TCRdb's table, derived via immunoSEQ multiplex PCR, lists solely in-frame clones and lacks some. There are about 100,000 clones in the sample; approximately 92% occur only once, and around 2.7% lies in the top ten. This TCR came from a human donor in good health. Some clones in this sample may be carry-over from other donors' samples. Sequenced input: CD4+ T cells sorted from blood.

The chain's CDR3 is CASSVRKLETQYF. CDR3 sequence (DNA): TGTGCCAGCAGTGTAAGGAAATTGGAGACCCAGTACTTC. The chain employs TRBV2 and TRBJ2-5, with unresolved D. There are 13 residues in the CDR3. Trimming took 4 bases from V and 5 from J, leaving 11 bases between them. CDR1 and CDR2 (germline): SNHLY, FYNNEI.